These 9 T cell receptor beta chains were sequenced from one sample in a study of radiation and T cells in renal cell carcinoma (dated by TCRdb to about 2020). The library was obtained by the immunoSEQ multiplex PCR assay. TCRdb limited this immuneACCESS table to in-frame rearrangements with V and J called. A share of clones is missing; checked studies link under half to unresolved V genes, and the rest is unexplained. This sample has some 120,000 clones in its table, and approximately 85% of those were observed once. The top ten constitute roughly 6.2% of the sample. The time point label, as the study defines it: blood 2 weeks post-SBRT. What the treatment or condition label conveys for this sample: 15 Gy SBRT to primary tumor, nephrectomy 4 weeks later. Sequencing was performed on blood, taken from a patient whose treatment included radiotherapy and nephrectomy. Receptors originate from a man aged 45-65 years with renal cell carcinoma.

This chain uses TRBV15 with TRBJ1-3; D not resolved. CDR3 length: 18 residues. The ends were cut back, 0 bases at V and 0 bases at J, with 15 bases in the middle. CDR1 and CDR2 (germline): LNHNV, YYDKDF (reference sequence). DNA of the CDR3: TGTGCCACCAGCAGAGACATCTGGTCAGCGGGCTCTGGAAACACCATATATTTT. Protein product: CATSRDIWSAGSGNTIYF.

The chain couples TRBV18 to TRBJ2-5; TRBD2 might be the D (5 bases). V gave up 3 bases and J gave up 4 bases, with 9 bases separating them. The length of the CDR3 is 13 residues. CDR1 is KGHSH and CDR2 is LQKENI in the germline V gene. CDR3 bases: TGTGCCAGCTCACCGGGAGACCCAGAGACCCAGTACTTC. Its translation: CASSPGDPETQYF.

DNA of the CDR3: TGTGCCAGCAGCTTGGCTCGGGACACGTACAATGAGCAGTTCTTC. Protein product: CASSLARDTYNEQFF. The chain combines TRBV5-5 with TRBJ2-1, with D possibly matching TRBD1 (6 bases). The ends were cut back, 0 bases at V and 4 bases at J, with 11 bases in the middle. The CDR3 loop spans 15 amino acids. From germline, CDR1 is SGHKS and CDR2 YYEKEE (reference sequence).

The chain recombines TRBV5-1 with TRBJ2-1, with TRBD2 matching 8 bases. In germline, CDR1 is SGHRS, CDR2 YFSETQ. V shed 1 base, J shed 2 bases, and the junction held 2 bases outside the gene matches. The CDR3 contains 15 residues. Written as DNA, the CDR3 is TGCGCCAGCAGCTTGACTAGCGGAGCCTACAATGAGCAGTTCTTC. As protein: CASSLTSGAYNEQFF.

This clone was seen once. CDR3 loop: CASSPHDSFRELFF. The CDR3 DNA is TGTGCCAGCAGCCCACACGACAGTTTCCGGGAGCTGTTTTTT. This chain connects TRBV28 to TRBJ2-2; weak D call: TRBD1 (5 bases). This CDR3 region has 14 residues. V lost 6 bases, J lost 9 bases, and 17 bases lay in between. Germline V CDR1 and CDR2: MDHEN, SYDVKM.

The chain employs TRBV29-1 and TRBJ2-2, with 8 bases fitting TRBD1. CDR3 length: 14 residues. V lost 7 bases to trimming and J lost 0 bases; unmatched junction nucleotides: 4. Looked up from germline, CDR1 is SQVTM and CDR2 is ANQGSEA. The CDR3, as DNA: TGCAGCGGATCAGGGGGCGCGAACACCGGGGAGCTGTTTTTT. Its translation is CSGSGGANTGELFF.

This clone has more than one count but fewer than ten. This rearrangement joins TRBV4-1 to TRBJ1-1; no clear D gene. The V end lost 0 bases, the J end lost 2 bases, and 7 bases lay between the germline ends. The CDR3 covers 14 residues. Germline lookup yields CDR1 MGHRA and CDR2 YSYEKL. The CDR3 sequence is CASSQEEFNTEAFF. The CDR3 coding sequence is TGCGCCAGCAGCCAAGAAGAGTTTAACACTGAAGCTTTCTTT.

This chain connects TRBV9 to TRBJ2-3; D gene unclear. Germline CDR1 SGDLS, CDR2 YYNGEE. V was pared by 3 bases and J by 6 bases, with 8 bases between. This CDR3 is 12 amino acids long. The DNA of the CDR3 is TGTGCCAGCAGCGCCAACATTGATACGCAGTATTTT. The encoded protein is CASSANIDTQYF.

The chain joins TRBV11-3 to TRBJ1-3; the D is unclear. This CDR3 has 12 amino acids. Germline-derived CDR1 and CDR2 are SGHNT and YENEEA. Trimming stripped 0 bases from V and 9 bases from J, with 6 bases between. In DNA, the CDR3 is TGTGCCAGCAGCTTAGATCGAGGCACCATATATTTT. Translated: CASSLDRGTIYF.